The 5 T cell receptor beta chains in this list originate from one sample, sequenced in a study of blood T cell repertoires in COVID-19. Profiled with immunoSEQ multiplex PCR; TCRdb holds only in-frame clones, not every one. The sample lists some 290,000 clones, around 87% seen once, with around 0.98% in the top ten. The sample comprised peripheral blood. These receptors all come from a middle-aged woman with COVID-19, enrolled during active disease.

The V call is TRBV3-1 (or the pseudogene TRBV3-2), the J call TRBJ2-7; TRBD1 might be the D (6 bases). The germline V gene encodes CDR1 LGHDT and CDR2 YNNKEL (reference sequence). This CDR3 is built from 14 residues. The germline V and J ends were trimmed by 4 bases and 2 bases, with 12 bases remaining between them. In DNA form, the CDR3 reads TGTGCCAGCAGCCCGGACAGTTATCCCTACGAGCAGTACTTC. Its translation is CASSPDSYPYEQYF.

This chain connects TRBV2 to TRBJ1-1; no reliable D call. The V and J ends lost 7 bases and 5 bases respectively, with 14 bases between them. Germline values: CDR1 SNHLY, CDR2 FYNNEI. CDR3 size: 13 residues. The CDR3 here is CASKGGLPTEAFF. The DNA for the CDR3 is TGTGCCAGCAAGGGAGGTCTCCCTACTGAAGCTTTCTTT.

V is TRBV6-6 and J is TRBJ2-1, with 8 bases that match TRBD1. Trimming removed 6 bases from V and 6 bases from J; junction bases left unmatched: 1. The CDR3 runs 12 residues. Germline lookup yields CDR1 MNHNY and CDR2 SVGAGI (reference sequence). CDR3 in DNA: TGTGCCAGCAGGGACAGGGTCAATGAGCAGTTCTTC. Residues: CASRDRVNEQFF.

The V call is TRBV5-6, the J call TRBJ1-5, with 10 positions matching TRBD1. This CDR3 comprises 16 residues. J gave up 6 bases and V 1 base, and 7 bases lay outside the gene matches. CDR1 and CDR2 from the germline V gene are SGHDT and YYEEEE. This CDR3 reads CASSLRGTGVGQPQHF. CDR3 bases: TGTGCCAGCAGCTTGCGTGGGACAGGGGTCGGTCAGCCCCAGCATTTT.

This chain connects TRBV28 to TRBJ1-5, with D perhaps TRBD1 (5 bases). Germline V gene lookup returns CDR1 MDHEN and CDR2 SYDVKM. The CDR3 extends over 15 amino acids. Trimming stripped 8 bases from V and 1 base from J, with 15 bases between. The CDR3 sequence is CASGDGGGSNQPQHF. In DNA, the CDR3 is TGTGCCAGCGGAGACGGGGGAGGGAGCAATCAGCCCCAGCATTTT.